A single sample gave rise to the 16 T cell receptor beta chains below, sequenced in a study of T-cell memory formation after mild COVID-19. TCRdb processed the 5' RACE reads anew with MiXCR; each CDR3 protein has one entry. This table has over 500,000 distinct CDR3 sequences, 15% to 20% appearing once. Source material: PBMCs or a T cell subset sorted from them (not recorded which). The receptors were gathered from an adult woman who had mild COVID-19 (a few samples of this study predate the infection). Cell type and time point are not known.

This clonotype has just a few counts. The chain has TRBV29-1 and TRBJ1-2; no reliable D call. V lost 4 bases and J lost 11, with 8 bases in between. The CDR3 totals 9 residues. Germline V CDR1 and CDR2: SQVTM, ANQGSEA. CDR3 sequence reads: CSVGEVYTF. The CDR3 nucleotides read TGCAGCGTTGGTGAGGTTTACACCTTC.

There are a few counts of this clonotype. The chain couples TRBV5-1 to TRBJ1-4, with D uncertain. Between the trimmed V and J ends, which lost 0 bases and 8 bases, there was a span of 11 bases. The CDR3 totals 14 residues. Germline CDR1 reads SGHRS; CDR2 reads YFSETQ. The chain's CDR3 is CASSLGTFPEKLFF. The CDR3 region has the DNA TGCGCCAGCAGCTTGGGGACTTTTCCGGAAAAACTGTTTTTT. The full variable domain, in which reference TRBV5-1 and TRBJ1-4 provide the parts outside the CDR3, is KAGVTQTPRYLIKTRGQQVTLSCSPISGHRSVSWYQQTPGQGLQFLFEYFSETQRNKGNFPGRFSGRQFSNSRSEMNVSTLELGDSALYLCASSLGTFPEKLFFGSGTQLSVL.

This clonotype was detected a few times. The chain joins TRBV4-2 to TRBJ2-3; a possible D gene is TRBD2 (5 bases). The CDR3 is 12 amino acids. V lost 6 bases to trimming and J lost 4 bases, with 8 bases between them. CDR1 is LGHNA, CDR2 YNFKEQ, per germline. The CDR3 DNA is TGTGCCAGCAGGGAGGACTCAGATACGCAGTATTTT. Translated, it gives CASREDSDTQYF.

This sequence joins TRBV5-1 and TRBJ2-7; D is unresolved. Germline-derived CDR1 and CDR2 are SGHRS and YFSETQ. The CDR3 is 15 amino acids. Trimming left V 0 bases short and J 3 bases short, with 13 bases between. For the CDR3, the DNA is TGCGCCAGCAGCTTGGAAAGTGGACGGCACTACGAGCAGTACTTC. The encoded protein is CASSLESGRHYEQYF.

This clonotype showed up just a few times. The CDR3 DNA is TGTGCCAGCACCCCAAGTTTGAACACTGAAGCTTTCTTT. It codes for CASTPSLNTEAFF. The chain joins TRBV3-1 to TRBJ1-1; D gene unclear. Trimming pared 7 bases from V and 0 bases from J, leaving 9 bases between. There are 13 residues in the CDR3. In germline, CDR1 is LGHDT, CDR2 YNNKEL (reference sequence).

This clonotype appeared a few times. The chain couples TRBV29-1 to TRBJ2-7, with D hard to call. Germline loops: CDR1 SQVTM, CDR2 ANQGSEA. The CDR3 has 14 amino acids. Trimming took 5 bases from V and 0 from J, leaving 14 bases between them. The CDR3 spells CSVMVRHLSYEQYF. Written as DNA, the CDR3 is TGCAGCGTTATGGTCAGGCACCTCTCCTACGAGCAGTACTTC.

The V and J genes are TRBV6-1 and TRBJ2-1; 8 bases are shared with TRBD1. The trim removed 7 bases at V and 4 bases at J, leaving 12 bases unmatched. This CDR3 spans 16 amino acids. The V gene's germline CDR1 is MNHNS and CDR2 SASEGT. This chain's CDR3 is CASTNLGQALYNEQFF. For the CDR3, the DNA is TGTGCCAGCACCAACCTGGGACAGGCGTTATACAATGAGCAGTTCTTC.

This clonotype was detected a few times. The chain is built from TRBV12-3 or TRBV12-4 and TRBJ1-2; D is undetermined. The CDR3 runs to 14 residues. V was clipped by 8 bases and J by 5 bases, with 18 bases between them. Here the CDR3 reads CASSLPLLSYGYTF. The CDR3, as DNA: TGTGCCAGCTCCCTCCCTCTACTTTCTTATGGCTACACCTTC.

This clonotype was counted a few times. The chain carries TRBV4-2 and TRBJ2-1, with a weak D call TRBD2 (5 bases). This CDR3 is built from 13 residues. The V gene lost 3 bases and the J gene lost 6 bases, with 9 bases spanning the gap. Germline CDR1 and CDR2: LGHNA and YNFKEQ. This CDR3 is CASSHSASNEQFF. The CDR3 DNA sequence: TGTGCCAGCAGCCATAGCGCCAGCAATGAGCAGTTCTTC.

This clonotype was observed a few times. The V gene is TRBV7-9, the J gene TRBJ2-5, with D possibly being TRBD1 (5 bases). CDR3 length: 14 amino acids. With 4 bases removed from V and 5 bases from J, the gap between germline ends came to 14 bases. CDR1 is SEHNR, CDR2 FQNEAQ, per germline (reference sequence). CDR3 amino acids: CASSYSGLVETQYF. Written as DNA, the CDR3 is TGTGCCAGCAGCTATTCAGGGTTAGTGGAGACCCAGTACTTC.

In this sample, this clonotype turned up a few times. The rearrangement joins TRBV9 to TRBJ1-2; D unclear. Trimming shortened V by 4 bases and J by 0 bases, and 19 bases separated the two germline ends. The CDR3 contains 17 residues. The germline V gene encodes CDR1 SGDLS and CDR2 YYNGEE. In nucleotides, the CDR3 is TGTGCCAGCAGCCCCAGGACTAGTCTCACTCCTAACTATGGCTACACCTTC. Its protein product is CASSPRTSLTPNYGYTF.

The chain is built from TRBV12-3 or TRBV12-4 and TRBJ2-1; weak D call: TRBD2 (5 bases). The CDR3 covers 14 residues. Trimming pared 5 bases from V and 1 base from J, leaving 9 bases between. For the CDR3, the DNA is TGTGCCAGCAGTCGAGGGATTTCCTACAATGAGCAGTTCTTC. Translating it yields CASSRGISYNEQFF.

A few counts support this clonotype. The chain recombines TRBV5-8 with TRBJ1-2; D possibly corresponds to TRBD1 (5 bases). Germline V gene data show CDR1 as SGHTS and CDR2 as YDEGEE. The CDR3 runs 13 residues. V was clipped by 4 bases and J by 5 bases, with 12 bases between them. The CDR3 here is CASSRGPLYGYTF. The CDR3 DNA sequence: TGTGCCAGCAGCCGGGGACCGCTGTATGGCTACACCTTC.

Worth noting for this clonotype: One base away lies a much larger clone, so this may be a sequencing read error. The chain links TRBV5-6 to TRBJ2-3; unclear D gene. Germline V lookup: CDR1 SGHDT, CDR2 YYEEEE. Deletions cut 3 bases from V and 3 bases from J, with 11 bases between. There are 14 residues in the CDR3. The CDR3 loop reads CASSSVRVTDTQYF. The CDR3 DNA reads TGTGCCAGCAGCTCCGTCCGGGTGACAGATACGCAGTATTTT.

This clonotype has more than one count but fewer than ten. In nucleotides, the CDR3 is TGTGCCAGCAGCCCCCGACAGGCAACAACTAATGAAAAACTGTTTTTT. Its protein is CASSPRQATTNEKLFF. The rearrangement joins TRBV7-9 to TRBJ1-4, with a possible D match to TRBD1 (6 bases). Germline V gene sequence: CDR1 SEHNR, CDR2 FQNEAQ (reference sequence). V was trimmed by 5 bases and J by 0 bases, leaving 13 bases between them. The CDR3 is 16 amino acids.

V and J are TRBV7-3 and TRBJ2-3; 9 nucleotides align to TRBD1. The germline V gene encodes CDR1 SGHTA and CDR2 FQGTGA. The V gene end was trimmed by 6 bases and the J gene end by 3 bases; junction bases not matched to a gene: 4. The CDR3 is 14 residues long. The CDR3 here is CASSWTGETDTQYF. CDR3 bases: TGTGCCAGCAGTTGGACAGGGGAGACAGATACGCAGTATTTT. The variable domain in full, with the rest retrieved from reference TRBV7-3 and TRBJ2-3, is GAGVSQTPSNKVTEKGKYVELRCDPISGHTALYWYRQSLGQGPEFLIYFQGTGAADDSGLPNDRFFAVRPEGSVSTLKIQRTERGDSAVYLCASSWTGETDTQYFGPGTRLTVL.